A selection of T cell receptor beta chains follows, all from one sample in a study of T cell changes during pregnancy in multiple sclerosis. The data were produced by immunoSEQ multiplex PCR, yet TCRdb's version contains in-frame clones alone and is incomplete. There are tens of thousands of clones in the sample; about 91% occur only once, and 3.5% to 4% lies in the top ten. The source was PBMCs, collected in the first trimester of pregnancy. The receptors stem from a female donor in good health, serving as a control in a pregnancy study. Some clones in this sample may be carry-over from other donors' samples. CDR3s include the opening cysteine and the closing phenylalanine or tryptophan. A D gene is named only where the DNA matches it firmly. The size field is filled for only some rows; it gives once, few, many or a size class.

V,D,size,J,DNA,CDR3
TRBV6-1,TRBD1,-,TRBJ1-4,TGTGCCAGTGGTCAGGGGGCGGCTAATGAAAAACTGTTTTTT,CASGQGAANEKLFF
TRBV9,TRBD1,-,TRBJ1-4,TGTGCCAGCAGCGTACACCAACAGGGGGAAAAACTGTTTTTT,CASSVHQQGEKLFF
TRBV5-6,-,-,TRBJ1-2,TGTGCCAGCAGCTTGGACAGGGACCTTTACACCTTC,CASSLDRDLYTF
TRBV10-3,-,-,TRBJ2-1,TGTGCCATCAGTGAAACGGGGAATGAGCAGTTCTTC,CAISETGNEQFF
TRBV7-3,-,-,TRBJ2-3,TGTGCCAGCAGCTTCTACGGGGATACGCAGTATTTT,CASSFYGDTQYF
TRBV7-9,-,-,TRBJ2-1,TGTGCCAGCAGCGCCCTAAGGGGGGGCCTTTACAATGAGCAGTTCTTC,CASSALRGGLYNEQFF
TRBV7-3,-,-,TRBJ1-1,TGTGCCAGCAGTCTTAGCCCAGAAAACACTGAAGCTTTCTTT,CASSLSPENTEAFF
TRBV11-2,-,-,TRBJ2-1,TGTGCCAGCAGCTTATCTTCTGAGCAGTTCTTC,CASSLSSEQFF
TRBV25-1,TRBD2,once,TRBJ2-3,TGTGCCAGCACTCTGGGGGGGGGCACAGATACGCAGTATTTT,CASTLGGGTDTQYF
TRBV10-1,-,once,TRBJ2-3,TGCGCCAGCAGTGGTAAGCGGGGCACAGATACGCAGTATTTT,CASSGKRGTDTQYF
TRBV5-1,TRBD1,-,TRBJ1-1,TGCGCCAGCAGCACTTCCGGGGCAGGGGGTACTGAAGCTTTCTTT,CASSTSGAGGTEAFF
TRBV2,TRBD1,-,TRBJ2-2,TGTGCCAGCCTTTACCGGGACAGGAAGAACACCGGGGAGCTGTTTTTT,CASLYRDRKNTGELFF
TRBV15,-,once,TRBJ2-3,TGTGCCACCAGCAGCGGAGGGATGAGGGTCACAGATACGCAGTATTTT,CATSSGGMRVTDTQYF
TRBV19,TRBD1,once,TRBJ2-6,TGTGCCAGTAGTATGGACAGGGCTGGGGCCAACGTCCTGACTTTC,CASSMDRAGANVLTF
TRBV11-2,TRBD1,-,TRBJ2-7,TGTGCCAGCAGAACAGCAGGGGGCGTCTCCTACGAGCAGTACTTC,CASRTAGGVSYEQYF
TRBV7-2,-,-,TRBJ2-3,TGTGCCAGCAGCTTAGTGGCGTCGGGTACGCAGTATTTT,CASSLVASGTQYF